This note documents a single T cell receptor (beta chain) sequence. These data originate in a study of blood T cell repertoires in COVID-19. Study context: COVID-19 samples, acute and convalescent, were from the United States, Italy and Spain. PBMCs, B-cell-depleted T cells, or T cells were the source of the cDNA or gDNA that made up the material.

Trimming removed 5 bases from V and 7 bases from J; junction bases left unmatched: 7. The CDR3 runs to 15 residues. Germline CDR1 LGHDT, CDR2 YNNKEL (reference sequence). The authors' processing: Reference gene primers were amplified, and this amplification served to estimate nucleated cell counts. This table comes from immunoSEQ multiplex PCR, and its TCRdb copy is limited to in-frame clones, with some not included. That table is the source of V, J and clone size, and D and trimming were worked out from the DNA. The data hold about 70,000 clones, with 70% to 80% observed a single time. V gene TRBV3-1 (or the pseudogene TRBV3-2) combines with J gene TRBJ2-2; 10 positions match TRBD1. The TCR comes from a woman aged 65 to 85 with acute or convalescent COVID-19. The sample comprised peripheral blood. CDR3 DNA: TGTGCCAGCAGCAGACGGACAGGGGGAATCGGGGAGCTGTTTTTT. Protein: CASSRRTGGIGELFF.